The TCR beta chain under discussion was sequenced for a study of T cells in Graves' hyperthyroidism and ophthalmopathy. Study results and limitations: Using 13 V-J features, a model discriminated ophthalmopathy from stable hyperthyroidism.

TCR beta CDR3 regions were amplified from RNA. The study used the HTBI primer set for a first-round RT-PCR of the TCR CDR3. TCRdb analysed the multiplex PCR reads with MiXCR anew, one entry per CDR3 protein. The data contain about 350,000 distinct CDR3 sequences, approximately 15% of them seen just once; the ten biggest clones take up 20% to 25%. Trimming removed 6 bases at V and 6 bases at J, with 17 bases between. The CDR3 has 14 amino acids. Germline CDR1 is MNHNS and CDR2 is SASEGT. Uncontrolled infection, other autoimmune disease, pregnancy and lactation each barred patients from inclusion. In its sample, this clonotype was seen many times. The antigen is undetermined.

Sequencing used blood. The sequence was obtained from a woman in her twenties or thirties with Graves' hyperthyroidism. The chain has TRBV6-1 and TRBJ1-1; D is unresolved. The DNA for the CDR3 is TGTGCCAGCAGCGCCCGGGGTAGGATAGCTGAAGCTTTCTTT. It is translated as CASSARGRIAEAFF.